The clone carrying this TCR beta chain has a single count. The antigen is not known. Between the trimmed V and J ends, which lost 8 bases and 0 bases, there was a span of 10 bases. The CDR3 sequence is 14 residues long. The data were taken from a study of CD8 T cells in Susac syndrome. Study conclusions and caveats: A relatively small number of individuals underwent TCR sequencing and HLA analysis.

The authors sequenced TCR beta from blood CD8+ and CD4+ T cells. The TEMRA cells underwent FACS enrichment, while the CD8+ and CD4+ T cells underwent negative isolation. Random hexamers were used to reverse transcribe an amount of roughly 0.5 to 1 ug RNA. It was immunoSEQ multiplex PCR that amplified TCR beta CDR3 across 54 Vbeta and 13 Jbeta. TCRdb used MiXCR to reprocess the immunoSEQ multiplex PCR reads, holding one entry per CDR3 protein. The table records approximately 160,000 distinct CDR3 sequences, under 95% of them present only once. Sequenced input: CD4+ T cells from PBMCs. The chain employs TRBV12-3 or TRBV12-4 and TRBJ2-2; D is unclear. This clonotype was obtained from a human donor in good health. In nucleotides, the CDR3 is TGTGCCAGCGAGAGGAATCCGAACACCGGGGAGCTGTTTTTT. Translating gives CASERNPNTGELFF.